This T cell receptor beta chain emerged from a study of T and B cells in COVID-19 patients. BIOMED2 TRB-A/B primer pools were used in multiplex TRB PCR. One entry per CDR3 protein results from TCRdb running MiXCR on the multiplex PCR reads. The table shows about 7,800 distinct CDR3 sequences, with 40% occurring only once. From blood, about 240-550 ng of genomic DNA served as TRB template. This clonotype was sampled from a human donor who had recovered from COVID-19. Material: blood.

In DNA, the CDR3 is TGTGCCAGCAGCCGTCGAACAGGGGCTGAAGCTTTCTTT. Translated, it gives CASSRRTGAEAFF. The V call is TRBV6-6, the J call TRBJ1-1, with 7 positions matching TRBD1. The CDR3 contains 13 residues. J was trimmed by 6 bases and V by 6 bases; bases with no gene match: 7. Germline V gene data show CDR1 as MNHNY and CDR2 as SVGAGI (reference sequence).